This record looks at one TCR beta chain sequence and its context. Residents of approximately 25 US areas, aged roughly 18 to 95 years, made up the participants. The data are from a study of blood T cell repertoires in COVID-19. Study as a whole: PBMCs, B-cell-depleted T cells, or T cells were the source of the cDNA or gDNA that made up the material.

The CDR3 is made up of 16 amino acids. V shed 11 bases and J 0 bases; nucleotides not matched to a gene: 13. From germline, CDR1 is MGHDK and CDR2 SYGVNS. Here immunoSEQ multiplex PCR was the method, and the copy in TCRdb shows in-frame clones only, minus some. The sample consists of a few hundred thousand clones, 80% to 90% of them appearing once. Sequencing input: PBMCs or T cells enriched from blood (not recorded which). This rearrangement joins TRBV25-1 to TRBJ2-4; 7 positions agree with TRBD1. The source is a woman aged 50 to 60 in a cohort exposed to, infected with or recovered from COVID-19 (not recorded which). CDR3 in DNA: TGTGCCGGTCCACCACAGGGGATGCTAGCCAAAAACATTCAGTACTTC. Amino acid sequence: CAGPPQGMLAKNIQYF. The complete variable domain, with remaining parts taken from reference TRBV25-1 and TRBJ2-4, reads EADIYQTPRYLVIGTGKKITLECSQTMGHDKMYWYQQDPGMELHLIHYSYGVNSTEKGDLSSESTVSRIRTEHFPLTLESARPSHTSQYLCAGPPQGMLAKNIQYFGAGTRLSVL.